Below are 12 T cell receptor beta chains sequenced from a single sample in a study of blood T cell repertoires in COVID-19. The assay was immunoSEQ multiplex PCR, and TCRdb's table has in-frame clones only and misses some. The table records about 70,000 clones, 75% to 85% of them present only once. The sample taken for sequencing was peripheral blood. The receptors were sampled from a human donor in a cohort sampled during active COVID-19.

The chain is built from TRBV7-9 and TRBJ2-3; D possibly corresponds to TRBD2 (6 bases). Germline CDR1 and CDR2: SEHNR and FQNEAQ (reference sequence). This CDR3 has 15 residues. The V gene lost 5 bases and the J gene lost 8 bases, with 20 bases spanning the gap. CDR3 nucleotide sequence: TGTGCCAGCAGCCTTCTCATGGGACCGGAGGGTACGCAGTATTTT. Protein product: CASSLLMGPEGTQYF.

This clone has just a few counts. V gene TRBV30 combines with J gene TRBJ1-5, with 9 bases that match TRBD1. The CDR3 is 15 residues long. Germline CDR1 reads GTSNPN; CDR2 reads SVGIG (reference sequence). V was clipped by 2 bases and J by 5 bases; unmatched bases: 7. DNA of the CDR3: TGTGCCTGGAGTTCAAAACAGGGGGCTCATCAGCCCCAGCATTTT. Translating it yields CAWSSKQGAHQPQHF.

V is TRBV4-2 and J is TRBJ2-7; TRBD2 aligns across 10 bases. Germline loops: CDR1 LGHNA, CDR2 YNFKEQ. CDR3 length: 17 amino acids. The trim removed 3 bases at V and 8 bases at J, leaving 16 bases unmatched. CDR3 DNA sequence: TGTGCCAGCAGCCATTTACCTGGGGCTAGCGGGAGTTTAAAGCAGTACTTC. Protein sequence: CASSHLPGASGSLKQYF.

The chain recombines TRBV6-2 or TRBV6-3 with TRBJ2-7, with 7 bases lining up with TRBD1. Per the germline V gene, CDR1 is MNHEY and CDR2 is SVGEGT. After removal of 5 bases from V and 2 bases from J, the junction contained 6 bases not matched to a gene. CDR3 size: 14 residues. This chain's CDR3 is CASSPGTVPYEQYF. CDR3 nucleotides: TGTGCCAGCAGTCCAGGGACAGTCCCCTACGAGCAGTACTTC.

The chain joins TRBV6-2 or TRBV6-3 to TRBJ1-1; TRBD1 agrees at 10 bases. This CDR3 is 16 amino acids long. V lost 4 bases to trimming and J lost 1 base; unmatched junction nucleotides: 6. The V gene's germline CDR1 is MNHEY and CDR2 SVGEGT. The CDR3, as DNA: TGTGCCAGCAGTTCCGCCGGGACAGGGGCGAACACTGAAGCTTTCTTT. Translating it yields CASSSAGTGANTEAFF.

This clone was seen only once. V usage is TRBV5-6 and J usage is TRBJ2-3, with D unclear. The germline V gene encodes CDR1 SGHDT and CDR2 YYEEEE. This CDR3 is built from 17 residues. V was cut by 2 bases and J by 0 bases, with 16 bases left in between. This CDR3 is CASSFYRVSRSTDTQYF. The DNA for the CDR3 is TGTGCCAGCAGCTTTTATCGAGTTTCTCGTAGCACAGATACGCAGTATTTT.

The rearrangement links TRBV7-6 to TRBJ2-7; 9 bases fit TRBD2. The CDR3 contains 15 residues. Germline CDR1 and CDR2: SGHVS and FNYEAQ. The trim removed 0 bases at V and 2 bases at J, leaving 2 bases unmatched. DNA of the CDR3: TGTGCCAGCAGCTTAGCTAGCGGGGGCACCTACGAGCAGTACTTC. It encodes CASSLASGGTYEQYF.

The V and J genes are TRBV5-6 and TRBJ1-1; the match to TRBD1 covers 7 bases. After removal of 5 bases from V and 7 bases from J, the junction contained 8 bases not matched to a gene. CDR3 length: 13 residues. The germline V gene has CDR1 SGHDT and CDR2 YYEEEE. CDR3 amino acids: CASRRQGGGEAFF. CDR3 nucleotides: TGTGCCAGCAGACGCCAGGGGGGTGGTGAAGCTTTCTTT. Full variable domain (outside the CDR3, taken from reference TRBV5-6 and TRBJ1-1): DAGVTQSPTHLIKTRGQQVTLRCSPKSGHDTVSWYQQALGQGPQFIFQYYEEEERQRGNFPDRFSGHQFPNYSSELNVNALLLGDSALYLCASRRQGGGEAFFGQGTRLTVV.

V gene TRBV5-6 combines with J gene TRBJ1-4, with D maybe TRBD1 (5 bases). Germline V gene lookup returns CDR1 SGHDT and CDR2 YYEEEE. CDR3 length: 14 residues. The V end lost 3 bases, the J end lost 5 bases, and 11 bases lay between the germline ends. In DNA, the CDR3 is TGTGCCAGCAGCTCGGGACTTGGAAATGAAAAACTGTTTTTT. Protein sequence: CASSSGLGNEKLFF.

This clone was picked up one time. The J gene is TRBJ1-2, the V gene TRBV28; D possibly corresponds to TRBD1 (6 bases). Per germline, CDR1 MDHEN and CDR2 SYDVKM. The V end was cut by 4 bases, the J end by 8 bases, with 23 bases between. The CDR3 consists of 16 residues. CDR3 sequence: CASSSQTPDRYRGYTF. CDR3 in DNA: TGTGCCAGCAGTTCCCAAACACCCGACAGGTATCGAGGCTACACCTTC.

The chain uses TRBV7-2 and TRBJ2-2, with D possibly being TRBD2 (5 bases). CDR1 is SGHTA and CDR2 is FQGNSA in the germline V gene. The CDR3 spans 16 residues. Trimming shortened V by 4 bases and J by 1 base, and 13 bases separated the two germline ends. CDR3 residues: CASSSRERGNTGELFF. The CDR3, as DNA: TGTGCCAGCAGCTCCCGCGAACGGGGGAACACCGGGGAGCTGTTTTTT.

The table lists this clone with a count of one. The V call is TRBV2, the J call TRBJ2-5; weak D call: TRBD2 (5 bases). From germline, CDR1 is SNHLY and CDR2 FYNNEI. The length of the CDR3 is 13 residues. Trimming removed 2 bases at V and 5 bases at J, with 9 bases between. CDR3 bases: TGTGCCAGCAGTGAAATGGGAGCGGAGACCCAGTACTTC. It yields the protein CASSEMGAETQYF.